This T cell receptor beta chain appears in the sequencing data of a study of blood T cell repertoires in COVID-19. The study drew participants aged about 18 to 95 years from about two dozen US areas. Trimming removed 2 bases from V and 5 bases from J, with 25 bases in between. CDR1 SGDLS and CDR2 YYNGEE come from the germline V gene. This CDR3 is built from 19 residues. The authors' processing: By means of reference gene primer amplification, nucleated cell counts were estimated. TCRdb's copy holds only in-frame clones and misses some; the assay was immunoSEQ multiplex PCR. The D gene and trimming were derived from the DNA, and the V and J assignments and clone size from that table. Found here are about 250,000 clones, approximately 83% of them singletons; the top ten hold about 3.6%.

This chain links TRBV9 with TRBJ2-2, with TRBD1 as a possible D gene (6 bases). The specimen was PBMCs or T cells enriched from blood (not recorded which). The sequence came from a woman in her 40s who had been exposed to COVID-19. Here the CDR3 reads CASSVTGTPIDNRTGELFF. CDR3 nucleotide sequence: TGTGCCAGCAGCGTCACCGGGACACCCATCGATAATCGGACCGGGGAGCTGTTTTTT.